Each of the 32 T cell receptor beta chains below was sequenced from the same sample in a study of control samples from healthy donors and cancer patients. TCRdb's table, derived via immunoSEQ multiplex PCR, lists solely in-frame clones and lacks some. The sample has 100,000 or so clones, around four fifths seen once; the top ten hold approximately 13%. Input material: blood. Receptor source: a woman aged 45-60 years in good health.

V usage is TRBV7-2 and J usage is TRBJ2-5; D is ambiguous. Germline V gene sequence: CDR1 SGHTA, CDR2 FQGNSA. V lost 0 bases and J lost 3, with 8 bases in between. The CDR3 covers 14 residues. CDR3 sequence: CASSLAYSKETQYF. CDR3 nucleotide sequence: TGTGCCAGCAGCTTAGCGTATAGCAAAGAGACCCAGTACTTC.

The chain uses TRBV7-9 and TRBJ2-7; D not certain. Trimming shortened V by 1 base and J by 5 bases, and 6 bases separated the two germline ends. Germline V gives CDR1 SEHNR, CDR2 FQNEAQ (reference sequence). The CDR3 contains 12 residues. The CDR3 bases are TGTGCCAGCAGCTTAGAAAGGAACGAGCAGTACTTC. It yields the protein CASSLERNEQYF.

V is TRBV19 and J is TRBJ2-3, with 8 bases aligning to TRBD1. This CDR3 contains 15 residues. Trimming took 4 bases from V and 3 from J; bases not matched to a gene: 6. Germline V gene sequence: CDR1 LNHDA, CDR2 SQIVND (reference sequence). CDR3 nucleotides: TGTGCCAGTAGTACCCGACAGGGGCGGACAGATACGCAGTATTTT. Translation gives CASSTRQGRTDTQYF.

The CDR3 sequence is CAISGTGGGDTQYF. As DNA, the CDR3 is TGTGCCATCAGTGGGACAGGTGGTGGAGATACGCAGTATTTT. The chain has TRBV10-3 and TRBJ2-3; TRBD1 aligns across 7 bases. CDR1 ENHRY and CDR2 SYGVKD come from the germline V gene. The CDR3 runs to 14 residues. The V and J ends lost 4 bases and 5 bases, in that order; junction bases with no gene match: 6.

The chain has TRBV6-6 and TRBJ1-2, with 7 bases lining up with TRBD1. This CDR3 contains 14 residues. Per germline, CDR1 MNHNY and CDR2 SVGAGI (reference sequence). V gave up 2 bases and J gave up 3 bases; unmatched junction bases: 3. DNA of the CDR3: TGTGCCAGCAGTTACGAAGGGACAGACTATGGCTACACCTTC. This codes for CASSYEGTDYGYTF.

As DNA, the CDR3 is TGCAGCGTTGGAAAGACTAGCGGGATCGGTGAGCAGTTCTTC. Amino acids: CSVGKTSGIGEQFF. The rearrangement joins TRBV29-1 to TRBJ2-1; TRBD2 agrees at 11 bases. The germline gives CDR1 SQVTM, CDR2 ANQGSEA. CDR3 length equals 14 residues. The V segment lost 4 bases and the J segment 9 bases; nucleotides outside the gene matches: 8.

This clone was counted a few times. The chain joins TRBV5-6 to TRBJ1-2; TRBD1 matches 7 bases. V shed 3 bases, J shed 4 bases, and the junction held 3 bases outside the gene matches. The germline V gene encodes CDR1 SGHDT and CDR2 YYEEEE. There are 13 residues in the CDR3. The CDR3 region is CASSSRGAYGYTF. DNA of the CDR3: TGTGCCAGCAGCTCCAGGGGGGCCTATGGCTACACCTTC.

This chain connects TRBV5-6 to TRBJ1-3, with D possibly matching TRBD1 (5 bases). CDR3 size: 14 residues. Trimming took off 0 bases at V and 5 bases at J, with 9 bases between the two ends. Germline CDR1 is SGHDT and CDR2 is YYEEEE. DNA of the CDR3: TGTGCCAGCAGCTTGGGACAGAACAGAAACACCATATATTTT. It codes for CASSLGQNRNTIYF.

The chain has TRBV28 and TRBJ2-7, with TRBD2 identical over 8 bases. The V segment lost 5 bases and the J segment 2 bases; nucleotides outside the gene matches: 8. This CDR3 comprises 15 residues. Germline CDR1 reads MDHEN; CDR2 reads SYDVKM. CDR3 residues: CASSPPGLVTYEQYF. The CDR3 DNA is TGTGCCAGCAGTCCGCCGGGACTAGTCACCTACGAGCAGTACTTC.

To note about this clone: The same CDR3 arises from other DNA sequences in this sample as well. The chain joins TRBV11-3 to TRBJ2-7, with 9 bases fitting TRBD1. The V segment lost 5 bases and the J segment 5 bases; nucleotides outside the gene matches: 10. CDR1 and CDR2 (germline): SGHNT, YENEEA. CDR3 length equals 15 residues. CDR3 region: CASSGGRDRVDEQYF. CDR3 sequence (DNA): TGTGCCAGCAGCGGGGGTCGGGACAGGGTAGACGAGCAGTACTTC.

The chain carries TRBV19 and TRBJ1-5; 9 bases line up with TRBD1. The junction had 3 bases not matched to a gene; V was cut back by 6 bases and J by 3 bases. The CDR3 is made up of 14 amino acids. The germline V gene has CDR1 LNHDA and CDR2 SQIVND (reference sequence). The CDR3 DNA sequence: TGTGCCAGTAGCCGGACAGGGGACAATCAGCCCCAGCATTTT. It specifies CASSRTGDNQPQHF. The whole variable domain, remainder taken from reference TRBV19 and TRBJ1-5, is DGGITQSPKYLFRKEGQNVTLSCEQNLNHDAMYWYRQDPGQGLRLIYYSQIVNDFQKGDIAEGYSVSREKKESFPLTVTSAQKNPTAFYLCASSRTGDNQPQHFGDGTRLSIL.

CDR3 nucleotide sequence: TGTGCCAGCAGTAGCAATGAGCAGTTCTTC. The encoded protein is CASSSNEQFF. The genes are TRBV12-3 or TRBV12-4 and TRBJ2-1; D not certain. Trimming took off 5 bases at V and 6 bases at J, with 2 bases between the two ends. The CDR3 totals 10 residues.

The rearrangement links TRBV5-1 to TRBJ2-3; D may be TRBD2 (6 bases). V gave up 1 base and J gave up 7 bases, with 19 bases separating them. Per the germline V gene, CDR1 is SGHRS and CDR2 is YFSETQ. CDR3 length equals 16 residues. Here the CDR3 DNA reads TGCGCCAGCAGCTTGTCTACAGGAGGGTCCCAGAATACGCAGTATTTT. Residues: CASSLSTGGSQNTQYF.

This clone appeared a few times. This chain joins TRBV19 and TRBJ1-5; TRBD1 aligns across 11 bases. CDR3 length: 15 residues. Losses at the gene ends were 6 bases for V and 7 bases for J; bases not matched to a gene: 8. The germline gives CDR1 LNHDA, CDR2 SQIVND (reference sequence). The CDR3 DNA is TGTGCCAGTAGCCCTGGACAGGGGGCAGGACAGCCCCAGCATTTT. Encoded protein: CASSPGQGAGQPQHF.

V and J are TRBV19 and TRBJ1-6; perhaps TRBD1 as D (5 bases). Trimming cost V 7 bases and J 6 bases, with 16 bases left between them. There are 15 residues in the CDR3. The germline gives CDR1 LNHDA, CDR2 SQIVND (reference sequence). The CDR3 bases are TGTGCCAGTAATCCAACCCAGGGCGGTAATTCACCCCTCCACTTT. This encodes CASNPTQGGNSPLHF.

The rearrangement uses TRBV29-1 and TRBJ1-4; a possible D gene is TRBD1 (5 bases). This CDR3 has 13 residues. Per germline, CDR1 SQVTM and CDR2 ANQGSEA. V was cut by 3 bases and J by 7 bases, with 12 bases left in between. This chain's CDR3 is CSVDRGGGEKLFF. The DNA for the CDR3 is TGCAGCGTTGATCGGGGGGGAGGTGAAAAACTGTTTTTT. Looking up the rest from reference TRBV29-1 and TRBJ1-4 gives the full variable domain: SAVISQKPSRDICQRGTSLTIQCQVDSQVTMMFWYRQQPGQSLTLIATANQGSEATYESGFVIDKFPISRPNLTFSTLTVSNMSPEDSSIYLCSVDRGGGEKLFFGSGTQLSVL.

This chain links TRBV29-1 with TRBJ1-1; TRBD1 aligns across 8 bases. V dropped 2 bases and J dropped 4; count of bases not matched to a gene: 3. From germline, CDR1 is SQVTM and CDR2 ANQGSEA. This CDR3 spans 13 amino acids. The CDR3 sequence: CSVEQGAVTEAFF. Here the CDR3 DNA reads TGCAGCGTTGAACAGGGGGCGGTCACTGAAGCTTTCTTT.

The V call is TRBV12-3 or TRBV12-4, the J call TRBJ2-7; the D is unclear. The CDR3 consists of 13 residues. V shed 4 bases and J shed 1 base, with 8 bases lying between them. The CDR3 DNA reads as TGTGCCAGCAGTTACGACACTTCCTACGAGCAGTACTTC. Protein sequence: CASSYDTSYEQYF.

The rearrangement joins TRBV7-2 to TRBJ1-5; weak D call: TRBD1 (6 bases). Germline CDR1 is SGHTA and CDR2 is FQGNSA. V was cut by 0 bases and J by 3 bases, with 12 bases left in between. The CDR3 consists of 16 residues. The CDR3 loop is CASSLALGANNQPQHF. In DNA, the CDR3 is TGTGCCAGCAGCTTAGCGCTGGGGGCGAACAATCAGCCCCAGCATTTT.

V is TRBV9 and J is TRBJ2-1; D is possibly TRBD2 (6 bases). The ends were cut back, 0 bases at V and 10 bases at J, with 17 bases in the middle. Germline loops: CDR1 SGDLS, CDR2 YYNGEE. This CDR3 comprises 15 residues. CDR3 loop: CASSVDTRWEDEQFF. The CDR3 DNA reads as TGTGCCAGCAGCGTAGATACCCGCTGGGAGGACGAGCAGTTCTTC.

J is TRBJ1-2 and V is TRBV19; TRBD1 aligns across 7 bases. Germline CDR1 reads LNHDA; CDR2 reads SQIVND (reference sequence). The CDR3 has 14 amino acids. Trimming took 4 bases from V and 4 from J; bases not matched to a gene: 6. The CDR3, as DNA: TGTGCCAGTAGTACCCTCGGGACAGCCTATGGCTACACCTTC. Translating it yields CASSTLGTAYGYTF. Full variable domain (outside the CDR3, taken from reference TRBV19 and TRBJ1-2): DGGITQSPKYLFRKEGQNVTLSCEQNLNHDAMYWYRQDPGQGLRLIYYSQIVNDFQKGDIAEGYSVSREKKESFPLTVTSAQKNPTAFYLCASSTLGTAYGYTFGSGTRLTVV.

The chain employs TRBV3-1 (or the pseudogene TRBV3-2) and TRBJ1-6; 12 bases map to TRBD1. J was trimmed by 7 bases and V by 4 bases; bases with no gene match: 5. This CDR3 has 16 residues. The germline V gene encodes CDR1 LGHDT and CDR2 YNNKEL (reference sequence). The chain's CDR3 is CASSPWDRGRNSPLHF. The CDR3 bases are TGTGCCAGCAGCCCTTGGGACAGGGGGCGGAATTCACCCCTCCACTTT.

The genes are TRBV28 and TRBJ2-3; a weak D match, TRBD1 (5 bases). CDR1 and CDR2 from the germline V gene are MDHEN and SYDVKM. Trimming cost V 7 bases and J 1 base, with 12 bases left between them. This CDR3 is 14 amino acids long. The CDR3 coding sequence is TGTGCCAGCATGGGCAGGGTAGGCACAGATACGCAGTATTTT. This encodes CASMGRVGTDTQYF.

V usage is TRBV28 and J usage is TRBJ2-5, with 7 bases matching TRBD2. Per germline, CDR1 MDHEN and CDR2 SYDVKM. The V and J ends lost 4 bases and 4 bases, in that order; junction bases with no gene match: 9. The CDR3 totals 15 residues. CDR3 DNA: TGTGCCAGCAGTTCCCCCTTAGGGAGGGGAGAGACCCAGTACTTC. Protein product: CASSSPLGRGETQYF.

The chain carries TRBV28 and TRBJ1-6, with TRBD1 identical over 8 bases. From germline, CDR1 is MDHEN and CDR2 SYDVKM. The J segment lost 6 bases and the V segment lost 6 bases, leaving 7 bases of the junction unmatched. This CDR3 has 15 residues. Here the CDR3 reads CASRQGARSNSPLHF. The CDR3 bases are TGTGCCAGCAGGCAGGGGGCGAGGAGTAATTCACCCCTCCACTTT.

The J gene is TRBJ1-3, the V gene TRBV12-3 or TRBV12-4, with a tentative D call TRBD1 (6 bases). V was pared by 8 bases and J by 2 bases, with 10 bases between. CDR3 length: 13 amino acids. CDR3 loop: CASDRRAGNTIYF. The CDR3 region has the DNA TGTGCCAGCGACAGGAGGGCTGGAAACACCATATATTTT.

This clone was recorded at least ten times. The CDR3 nucleotides are TGTGCCAGCAGCGAAACAGGGCCAGGGGACGAGCAGTACTTC. Protein product: CASSETGPGDEQYF. The rearrangement links TRBV7-9 to TRBJ2-7; a possible D gene is TRBD1 (6 bases). There are 14 residues in the CDR3. CDR1 and CDR2 from the germline V gene are SEHNR and FQNEAQ (reference sequence). V dropped 5 bases and J dropped 5 bases, with 16 bases sitting between them.

The rearrangement uses TRBV19 and TRBJ2-1; the D gene is possibly TRBD2 (5 bases). The length of the CDR3 is 15 residues. Looked up from germline, CDR1 is LNHDA and CDR2 is SQIVND (reference sequence). V was cut by 3 bases and J by 14 bases, with 23 bases left in between. In DNA form, the CDR3 reads TGTGCCAGTAGTATGATGGGCGGGCAGAACAAGGAGAAGTTCTTC. Amino acid sequence: CASSMMGGQNKEKFF. The full variable domain, in which reference TRBV19 and TRBJ2-1 provide the parts outside the CDR3, is DGGITQSPKYLFRKEGQNVTLSCEQNLNHDAMYWYRQDPGQGLRLIYYSQIVNDFQKGDIAEGYSVSREKKESFPLTVTSAQKNPTAFYLCASSMMGGQNKEKFFGPGTRLTVL.

The V gene is TRBV7-3, the J gene TRBJ2-1; 7 nucleotides match TRBD2. Germline CDR1 reads SGHTA; CDR2 reads FQGTGA. CDR3 length equals 15 residues. V lost 2 bases, J lost 2 bases, and 3 bases stayed unmatched. The CDR3 loop is CASSLAAGTYNEQFF. CDR3 sequence (DNA): TGTGCCAGCAGCTTAGCAGCGGGAACCTACAATGAGCAGTTCTTC.

V and J are TRBV24-1 and TRBJ2-1; TRBD1 matches at 7 bases. Losses at the gene ends were 4 bases for V and 6 bases for J; bases not matched to a gene: 8. Germline CDR1 is KGHDR and CDR2 is SFDVKD. This CDR3 is built from 15 residues. The CDR3 sequence: CATSDTGAPFNEQFF. The CDR3, as DNA: TGTGCCACCAGTGACACAGGGGCCCCTTTCAATGAGCAGTTCTTC.

The chain recombines TRBV7-8 with TRBJ2-1; 11 nucleotides agree with TRBD1. J was trimmed by 3 bases and V by 6 bases; bases with no gene match: 4. Germline V lookup: CDR1 SGHVS, CDR2 FQNEAQ. The CDR3 spans 15 residues. The CDR3 protein is CASRRTGGLYNEQFF. Written as DNA, the CDR3 is TGTGCCAGCAGGCGGACAGGGGGCCTCTACAATGAGCAGTTCTTC. The full variable domain, its missing parts supplied by reference TRBV7-8 and TRBJ2-1, is GAGVSQSPRYKVAKRGQDVALRCDPISGHVSLFWYQQALGQGPEFLTYFQNEAQLDKSGLPSDRFFAERPEGSVSTLKIQRTQQEDSAVYLCASRRTGGLYNEQFFGPGTRLTVL.

V is TRBV12-3 or TRBV12-4 and J is TRBJ1-6; D gene unclear. The CDR3 is 12 amino acids. The V and J ends lost 6 bases and 9 bases respectively, with 9 bases between them. The DNA for the CDR3 is TGTGCCAGCAGCCGCCCGACTTCACCCCTCCACTTT. Protein product: CASSRPTSPLHF.